The 4 T cell receptor beta chains given below trace back to one sample, sequenced in a study of blood T cell repertoires in COVID-19. Profiling relied on immunoSEQ multiplex PCR, and the TCRdb table lists in-frame clones only, not all of them. This table has over 200,000 clones, approximately 88% appearing once. The sequenced material came from peripheral blood. These receptors originate from a man in his 60s who had recovered from COVID-19.

The chain uses TRBV5-4 and TRBJ2-1, with a possible D match to TRBD2 (5 bases). The V and J ends lost 4 bases and 4 bases respectively, with 9 bases between them. This CDR3 region has 13 residues. Germline V gene sequence: CDR1 SGHNT, CDR2 YYREEE (reference sequence). The chain's CDR3 is CASSLTSYNEQFF. In DNA, the CDR3 is TGTGCCAGCAGCCTTACTAGTTACAATGAGCAGTTCTTC.

This clone is a singleton in its sample. The chain employs TRBV7-8 and TRBJ1-3; D call uncertain. CDR1 is SGHVS, CDR2 FQNEAQ, per germline. The V and J ends lost 1 base and 0 bases respectively, with 10 bases between them. The length of the CDR3 is 16 residues. The chain's CDR3 is CASSLEGANSGNTIYF. CDR3 bases: TGTGCCAGCAGCTTAGAGGGAGCCAACTCTGGAAACACCATATATTTT.

This chain links TRBV19 with TRBJ1-5; 12 nucleotides line up with TRBD1. Germline CDR1 reads LNHDA; CDR2 reads SQIVND (reference sequence). The CDR3 is 15 residues long. V shed 4 bases and J 5 bases; nucleotides not matched to a gene: 3. Written as DNA, the CDR3 is TGTGCCAGTAGTAACTGGGACAGGGGGCATCAGCCCCAGCATTTT. Protein: CASSNWDRGHQPQHF.

The rearrangement uses TRBV6-5 and TRBJ1-2; D gene unclear. Germline-derived CDR1 and CDR2 are MNHEY and SVGAGI. The CDR3 runs 13 residues. Between the trimmed V and J ends, which lost 6 bases and 5 bases, there was a span of 13 bases. In nucleotides, the CDR3 is TGTGCCAGCAGGACTACTGGAGGGTATGGCTACACCTTC. Its protein is CASRTTGGYGYTF.